This entry describes one T cell receptor beta chain. Its antigen remains unknown. The data are from a study of blood T cells in healthy people across ages. Study findings and constraints: Unsorted PBMCs ruled out conclusive naive versus antigen-experienced comparison.

CDR1 and CDR2 from the germline V gene are SGHRS and YFSETQ. Trimming took off 5 bases at V and 0 bases at J, with 15 bases between the two ends. The CDR3 has 15 amino acids. A second PCR, run for roughly 7 to 12 cycles, used a sample-barcoded 5' primer plus a J-beta primer mix. Each of the samples gave a minimum of 3 million paired-end reads that contained CDR3. TCRdb called the 5' RACE reads again in MiXCR, with one record for every CDR3 protein. Seen here are about 1,000,000 distinct CDR3 sequences, more than 40% observed once, and the top ten hold about 19%. Healthy individuals of Caucasian origin from Russia, aged about 6 to 100, served as donors.

This chain joins TRBV5-1 and TRBJ2-7; the D gene is possibly TRBD1 (6 bases). The sample comprised blood. The TCR comes from a woman between 55 and 75 years old in good health. As DNA, the CDR3 is TGCGCCAGCAGAGCCCCAGGGGCAGGCTCCTACGAGCAGTACTTC. Amino acids: CASRAPGAGSYEQYF.